Following are 9 T cell receptor beta chains from one sample sequenced in a study of graft-versus-host responses after intestinal transplantation. Intraepithelial and lamina propria lymphocytes were isolated from graft specimens. The data were produced by immunoSEQ multiplex PCR, yet TCRdb's version contains in-frame clones alone and is incomplete. The sample yields 13,000 to 15,000 clones, more than 65% seen once. This specimen was ileum tissue, taken 27 days after intestinal transplant. Receptors were obtained from a human patient who received an intestinal transplant, so some T cells may come from the graft donor.

V usage is TRBV9 and J usage is TRBJ1-1; a weak D match, TRBD1 (6 bases). Germline CDR1 is SGDLS and CDR2 is YYNGEE. Trimming shortened V by 3 bases and J by 8 bases, and 17 bases separated the two germline ends. The CDR3 totals 14 residues. The CDR3 bases are TGTGCCAGCAGCGCGGGACACCTAGGGGCCGAAGCTTTCTTT. This sequence encodes CASSAGHLGAEAFF.

The chain carries TRBV10-3 and TRBJ2-1; a possible D gene is TRBD1 (6 bases). Germline loops: CDR1 ENHRY, CDR2 SYGVKD. The CDR3 consists of 14 residues. V gave up 6 bases and J gave up 6 bases, with 15 bases separating them. Written as DNA, the CDR3 is TGTGCCATCAGGACAGGCCCTGCGTCCAATGAGCAGTTCTTC. This translates into CAIRTGPASNEQFF.

V and J are TRBV28 and TRBJ1-4; D is possibly TRBD1 (5 bases). Germline V gene sequence: CDR1 MDHEN, CDR2 SYDVKM. V was cut by 5 bases and J by 6 bases, with 10 bases left in between. This CDR3 has 13 residues. CDR3 sequence reads: CASSLTTDEKLFF. DNA for the CDR3: TGTGCCAGCAGTCTTACGACAGATGAAAAACTGTTTTTT.

The gene calls are TRBV30 and TRBJ1-5, with TRBD1 matching 8 bases. Germline V gene sequence: CDR1 GTSNPN, CDR2 SVGIG (reference sequence). V gave up 2 bases and J gave up 7 bases; unmatched junction bases: 7. This CDR3 is built from 14 residues. The DNA for the CDR3 is TGTGCCTGGAGTTACGGACAGGGAAGACAGCCCCAGCATTTT. The encoded protein is CAWSYGQGRQPQHF.

This clone is a singleton in its sample. The rearrangement links TRBV28 to TRBJ1-4; 8 nucleotides line up with TRBD1. CDR3 length: 15 amino acids. The V and J ends lost 5 bases and 7 bases, in that order; junction bases with no gene match: 9. Germline CDR1 MDHEN, CDR2 SYDVKM. The CDR3 reads CASSPIRGRGEKLFF. The CDR3 nucleotides are TGTGCCAGCAGTCCCATCAGGGGGCGCGGTGAAAAACTGTTTTTT.

The chain uses TRBV9 and TRBJ2-5, with D maybe TRBD2 (6 bases). Germline-derived CDR1 and CDR2 are SGDLS and YYNGEE. V dropped 4 bases and J dropped 2 bases, with 15 bases sitting between them. CDR3 length: 15 residues. The CDR3 coding sequence is TGTGCCAGCAGCCTTCCGGGACTCCATCAAGAGACCCAGTACTTC. Translating gives CASSLPGLHQETQYF.

The rearrangement links TRBV15 to TRBJ1-6, with a tentative D call TRBD1 (6 bases). Trimming removed 1 base at V and 9 bases at J, with 13 bases between. Germline CDR1 is LNHNV and CDR2 is YYDKDF (reference sequence). This CDR3 spans 15 amino acids. The CDR3 DNA reads as TGTGCCACCAGCAGAGTACACAGGGAAGGTTCACCCCTCCACTTT. Protein product: CATSRVHREGSPLHF.

This chain connects TRBV9 to TRBJ2-3, with D perhaps TRBD2 (5 bases). The CDR3 runs 15 residues. In germline, CDR1 is SGDLS, CDR2 YYNGEE. V lost 3 bases and J 2 bases, leaving 13 bases between the germline ends. DNA of the CDR3: TGTGCCAGCAGCGCGACTGGACTGGACACAGATACGCAGTATTTT. Protein product: CASSATGLDTDTQYF.

The rearrangement uses TRBV29-1 and TRBJ2-7, with TRBD1 matching 8 bases. CDR1 and CDR2 (germline): SQVTM, ANQGSEA. V lost 7 bases and J lost 4; bases outside the gene matches: 6. CDR3 size: 12 residues. The CDR3 coding sequence is TGCAGCGCACAGACAGGGGAGTACGAGCAGTACGTC. Translation gives CSAQTGEYEQYV.